This T cell receptor (beta chain) was sequenced during a study of T cells in Graves' hyperthyroidism and ophthalmopathy. Diagnoses used clinical symptoms, serum thyroxine and TRAb, thyroid ultrasound and orbital computed tomography. V lost 1 base to trimming and J lost 7 bases; unmatched junction nucleotides: 6. CDR3 size: 15 residues. Germline CDR1 and CDR2: SGHTA and FQGNSA. There were TCR beta CDR3 regions amplified from RNA transcripts. Initially, a first-round RT-PCR of the TCR CDR3 employed the HTBI primer set. TCRdb processed the multiplex PCR reads anew with MiXCR; each CDR3 protein has one entry. The sample lists about 500,000 distinct CDR3 sequences, about 16% occurring once. This clonotype was seen repeatedly, ten times or more.

The clonotype was recovered from a woman aged 25 to 39 with Graves' ophthalmopathy. Sequenced sample: blood. The rearrangement uses TRBV7-2 and TRBJ2-5; 10 bases agree with TRBD2. The CDR3 bases are TGTGCCAGCAGCTTAGAACGACTAGCGGGCGCGACCCAGTACTTC. Residues: CASSLERLAGATQYF.